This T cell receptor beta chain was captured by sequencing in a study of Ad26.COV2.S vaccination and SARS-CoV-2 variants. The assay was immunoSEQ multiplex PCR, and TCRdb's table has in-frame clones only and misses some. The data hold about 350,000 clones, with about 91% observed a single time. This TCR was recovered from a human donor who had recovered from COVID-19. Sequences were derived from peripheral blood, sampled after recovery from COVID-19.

CDR3 sequence (DNA): TGTGCCAGCAGCTTGACAGGGGGCACCAGGACAGATACGCAGTATTTT. Protein: CASSLTGGTRTDTQYF. V usage is TRBV5-6 and J usage is TRBJ2-3, with 9 positions matching TRBD1. Germline V gives CDR1 SGHDT, CDR2 YYEEEE. The V gene end was trimmed by 1 base and the J gene end by 3 bases; junction bases not matched to a gene: 6. CDR3 length: 16 amino acids.